This TCR beta chain appears in the sequencing data of a study of blood T cell repertoires in COVID-19. Looking at the study overall: Sample material is recorded as cDNA or gDNA derived from T cells, B-cell-depleted T cells, or PBMCs.

Trimming took off 7 bases at V and 2 bases at J, with 18 bases between the two ends. The V gene's germline CDR1 is MNHEY and CDR2 SVGAGI. The CDR3 is made up of 15 amino acids. Only one count was recorded for this clone. Authors' processing steps: Amplification of reference gene primers was used by the study to estimate nucleated cell counts. Profiling relied on immunoSEQ multiplex PCR, and the TCRdb table lists in-frame clones only, not all of them. D and trimming were read from the DNA, whereas the V and J calls and clone size are those reported in that table. The table includes over 400,000 clones, 86% detected once.

This receptor was identified in a woman aged 30 to 39 with active or convalescent COVID-19. The sample taken for sequencing was peripheral blood. This chain joins TRBV6-5 and TRBJ2-7; TRBD1 is a possible D gene (7 bases). CDR3 amino acids: CASTSRGDWTYEQYF. DNA of the CDR3: TGTGCCAGCACCTCCAGGGGGGACTGGACCTACGAGCAGTACTTC.